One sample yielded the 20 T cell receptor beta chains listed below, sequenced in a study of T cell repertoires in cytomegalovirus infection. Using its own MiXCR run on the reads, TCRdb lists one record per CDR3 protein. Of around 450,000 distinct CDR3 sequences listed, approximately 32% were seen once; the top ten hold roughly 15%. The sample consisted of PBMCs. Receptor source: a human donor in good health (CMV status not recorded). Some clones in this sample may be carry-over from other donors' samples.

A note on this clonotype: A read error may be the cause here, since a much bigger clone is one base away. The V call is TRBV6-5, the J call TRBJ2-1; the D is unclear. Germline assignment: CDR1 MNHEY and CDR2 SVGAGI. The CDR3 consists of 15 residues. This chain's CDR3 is CASSYFKGAYNDQFF. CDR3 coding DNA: TGTGCCAGCAGTTACTTCAAAGGCGCCTACAATGATCAGTTCTTC.

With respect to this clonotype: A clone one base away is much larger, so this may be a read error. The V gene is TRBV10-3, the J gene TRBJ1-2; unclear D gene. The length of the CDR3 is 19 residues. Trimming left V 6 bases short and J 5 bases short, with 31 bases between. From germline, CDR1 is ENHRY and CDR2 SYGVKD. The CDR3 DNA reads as TGTGCCATCAGGAACACCGGGAAGGCCGCCCTATTAGGTTCTTATGGCTACACCTTC. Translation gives CAIRNTGKAALLGSYGYTF.

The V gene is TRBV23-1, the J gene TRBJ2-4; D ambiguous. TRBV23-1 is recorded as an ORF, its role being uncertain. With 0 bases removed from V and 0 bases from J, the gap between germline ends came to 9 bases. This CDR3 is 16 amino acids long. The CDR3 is CASSQSDKLAKNIQYF. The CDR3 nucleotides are TGCGCCAGCAGTCAATCAGATAAACTAGCCAAAAACATTCAGTACTTC.

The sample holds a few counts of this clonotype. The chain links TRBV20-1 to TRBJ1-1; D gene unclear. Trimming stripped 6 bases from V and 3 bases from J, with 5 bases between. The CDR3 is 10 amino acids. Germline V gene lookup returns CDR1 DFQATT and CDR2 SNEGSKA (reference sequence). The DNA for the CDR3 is TGCAGTGCCCGCGACACTGAAGCTTTCTTT. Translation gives CSARDTEAFF.

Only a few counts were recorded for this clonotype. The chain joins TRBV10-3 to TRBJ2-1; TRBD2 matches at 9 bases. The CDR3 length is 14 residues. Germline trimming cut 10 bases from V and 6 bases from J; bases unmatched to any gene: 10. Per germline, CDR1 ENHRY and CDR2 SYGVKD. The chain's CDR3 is CATSPSAGGNEQFF. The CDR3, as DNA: TGTGCCACGAGCCCCTCAGCGGGGGGCAATGAGCAGTTCTTC.

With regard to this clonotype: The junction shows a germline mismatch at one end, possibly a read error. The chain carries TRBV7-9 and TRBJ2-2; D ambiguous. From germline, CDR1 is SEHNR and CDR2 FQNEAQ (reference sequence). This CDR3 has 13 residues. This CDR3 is CASNFSGTVELFF. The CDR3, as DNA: TGTGCCAGCAACTTCAGTGGCACCGTGGAGCTGTTTTTT.

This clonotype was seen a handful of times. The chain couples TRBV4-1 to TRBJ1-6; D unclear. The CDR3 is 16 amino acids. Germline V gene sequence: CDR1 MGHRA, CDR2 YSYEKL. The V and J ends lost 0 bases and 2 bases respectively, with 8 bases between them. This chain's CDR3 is CASSQEGGPYNSPLHF. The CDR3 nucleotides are TGCGCCAGCAGCCAAGAGGGAGGGCCCTATAATTCACCCCTCCACTTT.

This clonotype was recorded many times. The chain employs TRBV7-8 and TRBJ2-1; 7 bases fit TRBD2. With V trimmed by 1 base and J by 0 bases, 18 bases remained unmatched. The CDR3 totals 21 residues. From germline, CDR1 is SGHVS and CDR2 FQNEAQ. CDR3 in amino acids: CASSLVPLGRGGLSSYNEQFF. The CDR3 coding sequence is TGTGCCAGCAGCTTAGTCCCCCTAGGTCGCGGGGGTTTAAGCTCCTACAATGAGCAGTTCTTC.

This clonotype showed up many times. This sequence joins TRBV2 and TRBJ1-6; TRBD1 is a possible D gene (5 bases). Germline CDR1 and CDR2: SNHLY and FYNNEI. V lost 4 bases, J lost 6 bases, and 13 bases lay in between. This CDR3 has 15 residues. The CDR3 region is CASSVGAWSNSPLHF. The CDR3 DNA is TGTGCCAGCAGTGTTGGGGCTTGGAGTAATTCACCCCTCCACTTT.

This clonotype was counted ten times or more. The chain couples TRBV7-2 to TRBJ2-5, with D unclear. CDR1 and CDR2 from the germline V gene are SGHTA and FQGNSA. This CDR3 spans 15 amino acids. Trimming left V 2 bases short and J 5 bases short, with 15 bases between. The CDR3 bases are TGTGCCAGCAGCTTACGGCGGACCACTGGGGAGACCCAGTACTTC. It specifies CASSLRRTTGETQYF.

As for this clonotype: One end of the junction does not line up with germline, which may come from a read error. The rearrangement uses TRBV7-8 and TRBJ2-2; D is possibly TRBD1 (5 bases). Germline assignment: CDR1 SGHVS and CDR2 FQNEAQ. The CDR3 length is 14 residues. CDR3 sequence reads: CACSLAQGSGELFF. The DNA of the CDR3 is TGTGCCTGCAGCTTAGCCCAGGGATCCGGGGAGCTGTTTTTT.

The CDR3 region has the DNA TGTGCCAGCACCTTAACAGGGGGAACAGATACGCAGTATTTT. It yields the protein CASTLTGGTDTQYF. This sequence joins TRBV2 and TRBJ2-3; 8 nucleotides match TRBD1. The CDR3 contains 14 residues. Germline values: CDR1 SNHLY, CDR2 FYNNEI. V dropped 7 bases and J dropped 3; count of bases not matched to a gene: 6. The variable domain in full, with the rest retrieved from reference TRBV2 and TRBJ2-3, is EPEVTQTPSHQVTQMGQEVILRCVPISNHLYFYWYRQILGQKVEFLVSFYNNEISEKSEIFDDQFSVERPDGSNFTLKIRSTKLEDSAMYFCASTLTGGTDTQYFGPGTRLTVL.

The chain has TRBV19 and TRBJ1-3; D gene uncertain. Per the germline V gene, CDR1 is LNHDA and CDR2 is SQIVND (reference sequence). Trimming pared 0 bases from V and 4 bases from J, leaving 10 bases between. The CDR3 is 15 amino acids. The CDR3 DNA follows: TGTGCCAGTAGTATAGATCCGGCGGAGGGAAACACCATATATTTT. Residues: CASSIDPAEGNTIYF.

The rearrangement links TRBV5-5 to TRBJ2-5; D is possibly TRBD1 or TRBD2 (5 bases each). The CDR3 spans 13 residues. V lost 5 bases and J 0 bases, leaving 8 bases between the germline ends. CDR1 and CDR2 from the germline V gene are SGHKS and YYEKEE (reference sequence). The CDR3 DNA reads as TGTGCCAGCAGTTGGGACCACCAAGAGACCCAGTACTTC. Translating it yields CASSWDHQETQYF.

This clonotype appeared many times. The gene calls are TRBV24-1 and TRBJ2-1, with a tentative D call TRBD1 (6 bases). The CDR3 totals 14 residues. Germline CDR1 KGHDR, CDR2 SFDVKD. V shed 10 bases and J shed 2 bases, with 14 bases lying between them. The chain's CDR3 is CATGHGQTYNEQFF. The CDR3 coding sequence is TGTGCCACGGGTCATGGACAGACCTACAATGAGCAGTTCTTC.

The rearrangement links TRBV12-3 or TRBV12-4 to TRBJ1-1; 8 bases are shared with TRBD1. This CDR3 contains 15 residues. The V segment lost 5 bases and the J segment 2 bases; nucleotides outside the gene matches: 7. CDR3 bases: TGTGCCAGCAGTCCGGGGGACAGGCGAAACACTGAAGCTTTCTTT. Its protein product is CASSPGDRRNTEAFF.

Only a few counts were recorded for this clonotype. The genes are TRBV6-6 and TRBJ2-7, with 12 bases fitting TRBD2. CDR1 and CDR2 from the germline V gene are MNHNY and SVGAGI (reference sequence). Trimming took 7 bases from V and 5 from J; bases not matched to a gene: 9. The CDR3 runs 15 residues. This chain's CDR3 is CASTLAGGPLDEQYF. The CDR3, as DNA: TGTGCCAGCACGCTAGCGGGGGGGCCGTTGGACGAGCAGTACTTC.

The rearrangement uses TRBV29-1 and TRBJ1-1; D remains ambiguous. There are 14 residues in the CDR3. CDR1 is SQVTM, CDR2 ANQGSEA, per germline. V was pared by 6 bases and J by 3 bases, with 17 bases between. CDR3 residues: CSVGSLAPHTEAFF. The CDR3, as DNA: TGCAGCGTCGGAAGCCTAGCCCCCCACACTGAAGCTTTCTTT.

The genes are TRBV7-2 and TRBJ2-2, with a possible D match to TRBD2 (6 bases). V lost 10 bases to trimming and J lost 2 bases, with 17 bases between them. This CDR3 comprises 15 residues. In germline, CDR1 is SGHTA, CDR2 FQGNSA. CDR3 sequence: CATGGAAINTGELFF. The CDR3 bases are TGTGCCACCGGGGGAGCGGCCATAAACACCGGGGAGCTGTTTTTT.

The CDR3 DNA is TGTGCCAGCAGCTCCTCTGGCTTGGGCTACACCTTC. Translating it yields CASSSSGLGYTF. This chain links TRBV7-6 with TRBJ1-2; D is unclear. Germline values: CDR1 SGHVS, CDR2 FNYEAQ. Trimming removed 4 bases at V and 8 bases at J, with 11 bases between. The CDR3 is made up of 12 amino acids.